A single sample is the source of the 17 T cell receptor beta chains below, sequenced in a study of shared clonotypes between healthy human individuals. The method was immunoSEQ multiplex PCR; TCRdb's version includes in-frame clones alone and lacks a portion of them. The table has 1,400,000 or so clones, 98% seen once. Sequencing used naive CD4+ T cells sorted from blood. Subset: CD45RA+ positively selected. All receptors derive from a man younger than 45 in good health.

Remarks on this clone: The sample holds other DNA sequences that translate to the same CDR3. V usage is TRBV27 and J usage is TRBJ2-1; D is unclear. The CDR3 runs 14 residues. Germline CDR1 MNHEY, CDR2 SMNVEV (reference sequence). The ends were cut back, 0 bases at V and 1 base at J, with 4 bases in the middle. CDR3 residues: CASSLSGSYNEQFF. CDR3 nucleotides: TGTGCCAGCAGTTTATCCGGGTCCTACAATGAGCAGTTCTTC.

The J gene is TRBJ2-7, the V gene TRBV2; D might be TRBD1 (5 bases). The length of the CDR3 is 13 residues. CDR1 and CDR2 from the germline V gene are SNHLY and FYNNEI. V was pared by 6 bases and J by 7 bases, with 16 bases between. In DNA, the CDR3 is TGTGCCAGCAGCTACAGGACCAACGGGGAGCAGTACTTC. Protein product: CASSYRTNGEQYF.

The CDR3 DNA follows: TGCGCCAGCAGCTTGGACCCCCCCTCTAGCACAGATACGCAGTATTTT. Encoded protein: CASSLDPPSSTDTQYF. The chain is built from TRBV5-1 and TRBJ2-3; D remains unclear. Germline V gene sequence: CDR1 SGHRS, CDR2 YFSETQ. Trimming cost V 0 bases and J 0 bases, with 11 bases left between them. The CDR3 is 16 amino acids.

V gene TRBV5-1 combines with J gene TRBJ2-1, with D possibly being TRBD2 (5 bases). The V gene lost 0 bases and the J gene lost 3 bases, with 10 bases spanning the gap. Germline loops: CDR1 SGHRS, CDR2 YFSETQ. The CDR3 totals 15 residues. CDR3 region: CASSLGGMFYNEQFF. The DNA for the CDR3 is TGCGCCAGCAGCTTGGGAGGGATGTTCTACAATGAGCAGTTCTTC.

This chain links TRBV29-1 with TRBJ2-7, with 8 bases identical to TRBD1. With 6 bases clipped from V and 2 bases from J, the junction kept 6 bases outside the gene matches. CDR1 and CDR2 (germline): SQVTM, ANQGSEA. CDR3 size: 13 residues. The CDR3 loop is CSVCRDRTYEQYF. As DNA, the CDR3 is TGCAGCGTCTGCCGGGACAGGACCTACGAGCAGTACTTC.

The rearrangement links TRBV5-1 to TRBJ2-1, with TRBD2 identical over 9 bases. Trimming cost V 4 bases and J 0 bases; bases outside gene matches: 14. CDR1 is SGHRS, CDR2 YFSETQ, per germline. This CDR3 has 19 amino acids. The CDR3 coding sequence is TGCGCCAGCAGCACTCTCCTGCGGGAGGGCCTTAGCTCCTACAATGAGCAGTTCTTC. Translated: CASSTLLREGLSSYNEQFF. The full variable domain, rest sourced from reference TRBV5-1 and TRBJ2-1, is KAGVTQTPRYLIKTRGQQVTLSCSPISGHRSVSWYQQTPGQGLQFLFEYFSETQRNKGNFPGRFSGRQFSNSRSEMNVSTLELGDSALYLCASSTLLREGLSSYNEQFFGPGTRLTVL.

The gene calls are TRBV25-1 and TRBJ2-1; 8 nucleotides agree with TRBD1. This CDR3 spans 16 amino acids. The V segment lost 1 base and the J segment 5 bases; nucleotides outside the gene matches: 7. Germline loops: CDR1 MGHDK, CDR2 SYGVNS. The CDR3 DNA follows: TGTGCCAGCAGTGAATTGCCAGGGGGCGCCGACAATGAGCAGTTCTTC. Translation gives CASSELPGGADNEQFF.

Details on this clone: This CDR3 is also generated by other DNA sequences in the sample. This chain links TRBV5-1 with TRBJ2-7; the match to TRBD1 covers 12 bases. Germline CDR1 SGHRS, CDR2 YFSETQ. The V segment lost 4 bases and the J segment 4 bases; nucleotides outside the gene matches: 3. The CDR3 is 14 amino acids. The DNA of the CDR3 is TGCGCCAGCAGCGCGGGACAGGGGGCTTACGAGCAGTACTTC. It codes for CASSAGQGAYEQYF.

The chain couples TRBV19 to TRBJ1-2; possible D gene TRBD1, 6 bases. The CDR3 has 17 amino acids. The V gene lost 4 bases and the J gene lost 2 bases, with 20 bases spanning the gap. Germline values: CDR1 LNHDA, CDR2 SQIVND (reference sequence). The CDR3 reads CASSTPRLSGGNYGYTF. The CDR3 bases are TGTGCCAGTAGTACCCCGCGTCTTTCGGGGGGCAACTATGGCTACACCTTC.

V gene TRBV5-1 combines with J gene TRBJ2-7, with TRBD1 identical over 7 bases. This CDR3 comprises 15 residues. The J segment lost 2 bases and the V segment lost 1 base, leaving 6 bases of the junction unmatched. Germline values: CDR1 SGHRS, CDR2 YFSETQ. For the CDR3, the DNA is TGCGCCAGCAGCTTGTCGCCGGGACAGCCCTACGAGCAGTACTTC. Amino acid sequence: CASSLSPGQPYEQYF.

The gene calls are TRBV25-1 and TRBJ2-7; 8 bases align to TRBD1. The V gene end was trimmed by 1 base and the J gene end by 9 bases; junction bases not matched to a gene: 8. The CDR3 runs to 14 residues. CDR1 is MGHDK and CDR2 is SYGVNS in the germline V gene. The CDR3 reads CASSESGQGRTQYF. CDR3 nucleotides: TGTGCCAGCAGTGAATCCGGACAGGGTCGGACGCAGTACTTC.

The V gene is TRBV18, the J gene TRBJ2-3, with D perhaps matching TRBD1 (5 bases). The V end lost 3 bases, the J end lost 4 bases, and 17 bases lay between the germline ends. The CDR3 length is 16 residues. The V gene's germline CDR1 is KGHSH and CDR2 LQKENI. For the CDR3, the DNA is TGTGCCAGCTCACCGTCCCGCACAGGTGGCGCAGATACGCAGTATTTT. As protein: CASSPSRTGGADTQYF.

The chain carries TRBV5-4 and TRBJ2-7, with 8 bases lining up with TRBD1. The CDR3 length is 15 residues. CDR1 is SGHNT, CDR2 YYREEE, per germline (reference sequence). V was pared by 3 bases and J by 3 bases, with 8 bases of the junction left unmatched. CDR3 sequence: CASSSLDRGDYEQYF. CDR3 coding DNA: TGTGCCAGCAGCTCCCTCGACAGGGGAGACTACGAGCAGTACTTC.

This chain uses TRBV7-8 with TRBJ2-7, with 10 nucleotides matching TRBD2. This CDR3 comprises 16 residues. Trimming took 4 bases from V and 2 from J; bases not matched to a gene: 8. Germline V gives CDR1 SGHVS, CDR2 FQNEAQ. This CDR3 is CASSSRATSGPYEQYF. In DNA, the CDR3 is TGTGCCAGCAGCTCCCGAGCGACTAGCGGGCCCTACGAGCAGTACTTC.

The rearrangement uses TRBV29-1 and TRBJ2-5; tentative D call: TRBD1 (6 bases). Germline CDR1 SQVTM, CDR2 ANQGSEA. The CDR3 consists of 15 residues. Trimming stripped 3 bases from V and 5 bases from J, with 19 bases between. The CDR3 loop reads CSVDRGRGSRETQYF. Written as DNA, the CDR3 is TGCAGCGTTGATAGAGGCAGGGGTAGCAGGGAGACCCAGTACTTC. Full variable domain (outside the CDR3, taken from reference TRBV29-1 and TRBJ2-5): SAVISQKPSRDICQRGTSLTIQCQVDSQVTMMFWYRQQPGQSLTLIATANQGSEATYESGFVIDKFPISRPNLTFSTLTVSNMSPEDSSIYLCSVDRGRGSRETQYFGPGTRLLVL.

This rearrangement joins TRBV18 to TRBJ1-2; D is unclear. Germline V gives CDR1 KGHSH, CDR2 LQKENI. V shed 1 base and J shed 0 bases, with 12 bases lying between them. CDR3 length equals 16 residues. The CDR3 region has the DNA TGTGCCAGCTCACCACTAGATCTTATATCTAACTATGGCTACACCTTC. Amino acid sequence: CASSPLDLISNYGYTF.

This sequence joins TRBV30 and TRBJ1-1, with 10 bases lining up with TRBD1. Trimming took 3 bases from V and 4 from J; bases not matched to a gene: 5. This CDR3 comprises 14 residues. Germline CDR1 and CDR2: GTSNPN and SVGIG (reference sequence). CDR3 residues: CAWRTGGVGTEAFF. The CDR3 nucleotides are TGTGCCTGGAGGACAGGGGGCGTTGGCACTGAAGCTTTCTTT.